This entry lists 26 T cell receptor beta chains sequenced from one sample in a study of T cell changes during pregnancy in multiple sclerosis. Generated by immunoSEQ multiplex PCR, the TCRdb table keeps only in-frame clones and is missing some. Of about 32,000 clones listed, about 93% were seen once; the top ten hold around 0.38%. The source material was CD4+ T cells from peripheral blood mononuclear cells, sampled in the second trimester of pregnancy. The receptor source for this set is a female donor with multiple sclerosis, enrolled in a pregnancy study.

The chain combines TRBV5-1 with TRBJ2-7; tentative D call: TRBD1 (5 bases). V dropped 0 bases and J dropped 3 bases, with 13 bases sitting between them. The CDR3 length is 15 residues. The germline V gene encodes CDR1 SGHRS and CDR2 YFSETQ. CDR3 in amino acids: CASSLEGSARYEQYF. In DNA, the CDR3 is TGCGCCAGCAGCTTGGAGGGGTCGGCTCGCTACGAGCAGTACTTC.

The V gene is TRBV12-5, the J gene TRBJ2-7; D unresolved. The CDR3 runs 13 residues. Trimming took off 3 bases at V and 3 bases at J, with 9 bases between the two ends. The germline V gene has CDR1 LGHNT and CDR2 FRNRAP. The CDR3 DNA sequence: TGTGCTAGTGGTTTATACGGGTACTACGAGCAGTACTTC. This gives the protein CASGLYGYYEQYF.

This chain uses TRBV30 with TRBJ1-1, with D possibly matching TRBD1 (5 bases). The V and J ends lost 4 bases and 4 bases respectively, with 13 bases between them. The germline gives CDR1 GTSNPN, CDR2 SVGIG (reference sequence). The CDR3 loop spans 13 amino acids. CDR3 bases: TGTGCCTGGAATTTGCAAAGGGGCACTGAAGCTTTCTTT. As protein: CAWNLQRGTEAFF. The full variable domain, completed using reference TRBV30 and TRBJ1-1, is SQTIHQWPATLVQPVGSPLSLECTVEGTSNPNLYWYRQAAGRGLQLLFYSVGIGQISSEVPQNLSASRPQDRQFILSSKKLLLSDSGFYLCAWNLQRGTEAFFGQGTRLTVV.

V and J are TRBV6-6 and TRBJ1-1, with TRBD1 matching over 7 bases. With V trimmed by 7 bases and J by 3 bases, 5 bases remained unmatched. Germline-derived CDR1 and CDR2 are MNHNY and SVGAGI (reference sequence). There are 13 residues in the CDR3. The CDR3 DNA is TGTGCCAGCACTCAGGGGGGTTACACTGAAGCTTTCTTT. Translated: CASTQGGYTEAFF.

This clone was detected only once. This chain uses TRBV6-1 with TRBJ2-2, with TRBD1 matching 10 bases. The V segment lost 6 bases and the J segment 5 bases; nucleotides outside the gene matches: 3. The length of the CDR3 is 14 residues. Germline CDR1 reads MNHNS; CDR2 reads SASEGT. CDR3 region: CASRKGQGTGELFF. The CDR3 bases are TGTGCCAGCAGAAAGGGACAGGGGACCGGGGAGCTGTTTTTT.

The chain links TRBV5-1 to TRBJ2-7, with D perhaps TRBD2 (6 bases). This CDR3 is 14 amino acids long. Germline CDR1 SGHRS, CDR2 YFSETQ. Trimming pared 3 bases from V and 6 bases from J, leaving 16 bases between. The CDR3, as DNA: TGCGCCAGCAGCTCGCGGGACGGACCCGGCGAGCAGTACTTC. Amino acids: CASSSRDGPGEQYF.

This clone turned up a few times. This chain connects TRBV28 to TRBJ2-1; 7 bases are a match to TRBD1. Germline V gene sequence: CDR1 MDHEN, CDR2 SYDVKM. CDR3 length equals 15 residues. V gave up 7 bases and J gave up 3 bases; unmatched junction bases: 9. CDR3 DNA: TGTGCCAGCACCCTCAAGGGGGACAGCTACAATGAGCAGTTCTTC. Amino acid sequence: CASTLKGDSYNEQFF.

V is TRBV6-1 and J is TRBJ2-1, with 13 nucleotides matching TRBD2. J gave up 10 bases and V 5 bases, and 8 bases lay outside the gene matches. This CDR3 spans 15 amino acids. Per the germline V gene, CDR1 is MNHNS and CDR2 is SASEGT. DNA of the CDR3: TGTGCCAGCAGTCCTCTCACGGGACTAGCGGGAGAGCAGTTCTTC. Encoded protein: CASSPLTGLAGEQFF.

The CDR3 DNA follows: TGCGCCAGCAGCCAAGATTTAGGACTAGCGGGAGGGCCTTGGACAGATACGCAGTATTTT. This sequence encodes CASSQDLGLAGGPWTDTQYF. The rearrangement uses TRBV4-1 and TRBJ2-3; 15 bases map to TRBD2. The CDR3 totals 20 residues. The germline gives CDR1 MGHRA, CDR2 YSYEKL. The trim removed 0 bases at V and 3 bases at J, leaving 10 bases unmatched.

This clone showed up just once. V gene TRBV5-5 combines with J gene TRBJ2-3; TRBD2 matches 10 bases. There are 15 residues in the CDR3. Germline trimming cut 4 bases from V and 2 bases from J; bases unmatched to any gene: 4. CDR1 SGHKS and CDR2 YYEKEE come from the germline V gene (reference sequence). This CDR3 reads CASSQLAGNTDTQYF. CDR3 nucleotide sequence: TGTGCCAGCAGCCAACTAGCGGGAAACACAGATACGCAGTATTTT.

This clone was picked up one time. This sequence joins TRBV28 and TRBJ2-7; tentative D call: TRBD2 (5 bases). V lost 5 bases to trimming and J lost 2 bases, with 16 bases between them. CDR1 and CDR2 from the germline V gene are MDHEN and SYDVKM. The CDR3 extends over 15 amino acids. The CDR3 protein is CASSPRRNPAYEQYF. CDR3 nucleotide sequence: TGTGCCAGCAGTCCCAGGAGGAACCCAGCCTACGAGCAGTACTTC.

The chain combines TRBV2 with TRBJ2-1; 15 bases fit TRBD2. Germline V gene sequence: CDR1 SNHLY, CDR2 FYNNEI. V lost 6 bases, J lost 10 bases, and 10 bases stayed unmatched. The CDR3 runs to 16 residues. The CDR3 coding sequence is TGTGCCAGCAGGGACGGACTAGCGGGAGGGGCCCAGGAGCAGTTCTTC. Translated, it gives CASRDGLAGGAQEQFF.

V is TRBV6-1 and J is TRBJ1-1; perhaps TRBD1 as D (5 bases). The CDR3 covers 13 residues. With 3 bases removed from V and 10 bases from J, the gap between germline ends came to 15 bases. Germline values: CDR1 MNHNS, CDR2 SASEGT. The CDR3 reads CASSEGGLVAAFF. The CDR3 bases are TGTGCCAGCAGTGAGGGGGGGTTAGTAGCAGCTTTCTTT.

V usage is TRBV7-2 and J usage is TRBJ1-2, with 11 positions matching TRBD1. CDR1 is SGHTA and CDR2 is FQGNSA in the germline V gene. Unmatched junction bases numbered 12, after V lost 5 bases and J lost 7 bases. The CDR3 is made up of 16 amino acids. CDR3 sequence (DNA): TGTGCCAGCAGCCTTTCTCCCGGACAGGGGGCTTCTGGCTACACCTTC. Residues: CASSLSPGQGASGYTF.

The chain has TRBV5-1 and TRBJ1-2; tentative D call: TRBD1 (6 bases). The V end lost 4 bases, the J end lost 4 bases, and 11 bases lay between the germline ends. Germline CDR1 and CDR2: SGHRS and YFSETQ. The CDR3 is 13 amino acids. The CDR3: CASSEGVPYGYTF. CDR3 DNA sequence: TGCGCCAGCAGCGAGGGGGTCCCCTATGGCTACACCTTC.

V is TRBV19 and J is TRBJ1-2, with 8 bases lining up with TRBD1. The V gene's germline CDR1 is LNHDA and CDR2 SQIVND (reference sequence). J lost 8 bases, V lost 3 bases, and 8 bases had no gene match. The CDR3 consists of 14 residues. CDR3 DNA: TGTGCCAGTAGTATTGGACAGGGAAGGGGCGGCTACACCTTC. Translation: CASSIGQGRGGYTF.

The chain carries TRBV4-3 and TRBJ2-3; 11 bases line up with TRBD2. This CDR3 comprises 14 residues. Germline V gene data show CDR1 as LGHNA and CDR2 as YSLEER. J gave up 3 bases and V 8 bases, and 4 bases lay outside the gene matches. This CDR3 reads CASPLAGVTDTQYF. In nucleotides, the CDR3 is TGCGCCAGCCCACTAGCGGGAGTTACAGATACGCAGTATTTT.

The V call is TRBV9, the J call TRBJ1-3; TRBD1 might be the D (5 bases). V lost 3 bases and J 4 bases, leaving 23 bases between the germline ends. Germline CDR1 is SGDLS and CDR2 is YYNGEE. The CDR3 spans 18 residues. The CDR3 nucleotides read TGTGCCAGCAGCGGCCGGCGCCGGGGGGAAGGAGCCGGAAACACCATATATTTT. It codes for CASSGRRRGEGAGNTIYF.

V is TRBV18 and J is TRBJ2-7, with 9 bases aligning to TRBD2. Per the germline V gene, CDR1 is KGHSH and CDR2 is LQKENI. Losses at the gene ends were 3 bases for V and 2 bases for J; bases not matched to a gene: 5. The CDR3 sequence is 15 residues long. CDR3 coding DNA: TGTGCCAGCTCACCGCTGACTAGCGGAACCTACGAGCAGTACTTC. The encoded protein is CASSPLTSGTYEQYF.

The J gene is TRBJ1-1, the V gene TRBV11-2; D unclear. The V gene's germline CDR1 is SGHAT and CDR2 FQNNGV. The CDR3 sequence is 14 residues long. Trimming pared 2 bases from V and 2 bases from J, leaving 9 bases between. The CDR3 nucleotides read TGTGCCAGCAGCTTAAGAGCATCTAACACTGAAGCTTTCTTT. Protein sequence: CASSLRASNTEAFF. The entire variable domain, with the rest obtained from reference TRBV11-2 and TRBJ1-1, is as follows: EAGVAQSPRYKIIEKRQSVAFWCNPISGHATLYWYQQILGQGPKLLIQFQNNGVVDDSQLPKDRFSAERLKGVDSTLKIQPAKLEDSAVYLCASSLRASNTEAFFGQGTRLTVV.

This chain joins TRBV5-1 and TRBJ1-1, with D possibly TRBD1 on 6 matching bases. The CDR3 covers 17 residues. The ends were cut back, 0 bases at V and 1 base at J, with 16 bases in the middle. Germline CDR1 and CDR2: SGHRS and YFSETQ. In DNA, the CDR3 is TGCGCCAGCAGCTTGGTCACAGGGACTAAAAAGAACACTGAAGCTTTCTTT. Its protein is CASSLVTGTKKNTEAFF.

V usage is TRBV18 and J usage is TRBJ2-5; TRBD1 is a possible D gene (5 bases). From germline, CDR1 is KGHSH and CDR2 LQKENI. The CDR3 covers 14 residues. The germline V and J ends were trimmed by 6 bases and 1 base, with 12 bases remaining between them. The CDR3, as DNA: TGTGCCAGCTCGAGACAGACCTTCCAAGAGACCCAGTACTTC. It is translated as CASSRQTFQETQYF. The full variable domain, rest sourced from reference TRBV18 and TRBJ2-5, is NAGVMQNPRHLVRRRGQEARLRCSPMKGHSHVYWYRQLPEEGLKFMVYLQKENIIDESGMPKERFSAEFPKEGPSILRIQQVVRGDSAAYFCASSRQTFQETQYFGPGTRLLVL.

The V gene is TRBV4-1, the J gene TRBJ1-4; D may be TRBD1 (5 bases). Trimming left V 3 bases short and J 2 bases short, with 13 bases between. The CDR3 consists of 16 residues. Germline loops: CDR1 MGHRA, CDR2 YSYEKL. CDR3 sequence: CASSHRGGATNEKLFF. The CDR3 nucleotides are TGCGCCAGCAGCCATCGAGGAGGGGCCACTAATGAAAAACTGTTTTTT.

The genes are TRBV7-2 and TRBJ2-5; TRBD2 might be the D (6 bases). Trimming left V 8 bases short and J 5 bases short, with 9 bases between. Germline CDR1 reads SGHTA; CDR2 reads FQGNSA. The CDR3 is 11 residues long. The CDR3 nucleotides read TGTGCCAGCGGGACTCGGGAGACCCAGTACTTC. It translates to CASGTRETQYF. Complete variable domain (other parts from reference TRBV7-2 and TRBJ2-5): GAGVSQSPSNKVTEKGKDVELRCDPISGHTALYWYRQSLGQGLEFLIYFQGNSAPDKSGLPSDRFSAERTGGSVSTLTIQRTQQEDSAVYLCASGTRETQYFGPGTRLLVL.

V is TRBV14 and J is TRBJ2-1, with 7 nucleotides matching TRBD1. Germline V lookup: CDR1 SGHDN, CDR2 FVKESK. The CDR3 consists of 15 residues. J lost 6 bases, V lost 4 bases, and 9 bases had no gene match. The CDR3: CASSRNRGRVNEQFF. The CDR3 coding sequence is TGTGCCAGCAGCCGTAACAGGGGAAGGGTCAATGAGCAGTTCTTC.

This clone came up once. V usage is TRBV18 and J usage is TRBJ2-1, with TRBD2 identical over 15 bases. V lost 3 bases to trimming and J lost 0 bases; unmatched junction nucleotides: 6. The CDR3 sequence is 19 residues long. Germline V gives CDR1 KGHSH, CDR2 LQKENI. The CDR3 DNA sequence: TGTGCCAGCTCACCGAGGACTAGCGGGAGGGCCTTCTCCTACAATGAGCAGTTCTTC. This gives the protein CASSPRTSGRAFSYNEQFF.